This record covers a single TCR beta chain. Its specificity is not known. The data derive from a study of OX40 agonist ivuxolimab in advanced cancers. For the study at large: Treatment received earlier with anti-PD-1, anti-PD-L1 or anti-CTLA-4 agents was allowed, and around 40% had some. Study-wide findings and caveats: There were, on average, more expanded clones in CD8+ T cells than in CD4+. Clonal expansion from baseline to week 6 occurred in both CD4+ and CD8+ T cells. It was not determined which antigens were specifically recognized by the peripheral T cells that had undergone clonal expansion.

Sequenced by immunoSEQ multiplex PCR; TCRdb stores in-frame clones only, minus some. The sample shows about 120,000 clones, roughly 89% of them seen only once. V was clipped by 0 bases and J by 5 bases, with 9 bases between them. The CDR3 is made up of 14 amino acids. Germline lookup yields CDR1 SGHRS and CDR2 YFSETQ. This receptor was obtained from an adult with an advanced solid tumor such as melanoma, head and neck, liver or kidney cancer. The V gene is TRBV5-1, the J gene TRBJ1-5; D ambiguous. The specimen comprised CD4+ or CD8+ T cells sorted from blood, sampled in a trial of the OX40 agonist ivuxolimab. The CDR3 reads CASSLGGQDQPQHF. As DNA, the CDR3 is TGCGCCAGCAGCTTGGGAGGGCAAGATCAGCCCCAGCATTTT.